The present entry profiles one T cell receptor (beta chain) with its context. Its antigen is still unknown. The data were obtained in a study of T cells in tuberculosis. Across the study: IGRA-negative adolescents, IGRA-positive adolescents with latent tuberculosis and adults with active tuberculosis formed this South African cohort.

The CDR3 contains 16 residues. The J segment lost 2 bases and the V segment lost 8 bases, leaving 13 bases of the junction unmatched. Germline V lookup: CDR1 MNHEY, CDR2 SMNVEV (reference sequence). Notes on the study in general: Shorter CDR3-alpha in active tuberculosis partly drove smaller distances.

Measured with immunoSEQ multiplex PCR; TCRdb has only the in-frame clones, and not every one. The top ten hold roughly 3.5% of the sample, which has 40,000 to 50,000 clones, about 95% seen once. Unsorted cryopreserved PBMC were sequenced, averaging roughly 100,000 T cells per clinical donor. This sequence was found in a donor aged 5-35 years with latent tuberculosis or without tuberculosis infection. Sample: PBMCs. The chain is built from TRBV27 and TRBJ2-3; 7 bases are shared with TRBD1. This CDR3 reads CASGSSTGVFTDTQYF. CDR3 in DNA: TGTGCCAGCGGATCATCTACAGGGGTGTTCACAGATACGCAGTATTTT.